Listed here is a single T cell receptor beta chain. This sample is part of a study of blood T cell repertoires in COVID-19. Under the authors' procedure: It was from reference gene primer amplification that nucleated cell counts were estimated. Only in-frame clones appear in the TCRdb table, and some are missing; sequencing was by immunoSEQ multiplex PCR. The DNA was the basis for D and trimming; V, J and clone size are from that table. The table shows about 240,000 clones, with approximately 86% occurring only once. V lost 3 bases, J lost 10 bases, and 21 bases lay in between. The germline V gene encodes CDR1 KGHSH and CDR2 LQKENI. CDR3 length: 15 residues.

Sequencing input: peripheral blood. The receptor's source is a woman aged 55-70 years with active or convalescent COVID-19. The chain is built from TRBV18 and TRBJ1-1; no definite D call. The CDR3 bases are TGTGCCAGCTCACCCACCTCCCCAGGAAGATTAGGAGCTTTCTTT. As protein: CASSPTSPGRLGAFF.